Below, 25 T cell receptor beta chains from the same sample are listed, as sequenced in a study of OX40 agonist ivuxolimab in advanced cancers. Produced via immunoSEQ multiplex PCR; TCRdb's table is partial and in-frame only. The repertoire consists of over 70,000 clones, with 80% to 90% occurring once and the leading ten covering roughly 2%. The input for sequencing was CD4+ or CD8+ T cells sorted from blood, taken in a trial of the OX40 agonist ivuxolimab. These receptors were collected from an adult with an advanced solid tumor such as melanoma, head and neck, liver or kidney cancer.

The DNA for the CDR3 is TGTGCCAGCAGTGAGCGGGGCCGGGGCTACACCTTC. Protein: CASSERGRGYTF. This chain uses TRBV2 with TRBJ1-2; tentatively, D is TRBD1 (5 bases). V dropped 3 bases and J dropped 8 bases, with 10 bases sitting between them. CDR1 and CDR2 from the germline V gene are SNHLY and FYNNEI. This CDR3 comprises 12 residues.

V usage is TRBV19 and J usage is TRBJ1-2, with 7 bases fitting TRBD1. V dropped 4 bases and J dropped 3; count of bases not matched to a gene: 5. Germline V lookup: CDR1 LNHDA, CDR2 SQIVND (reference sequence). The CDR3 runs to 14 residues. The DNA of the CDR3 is TGTGCCAGTAGTACCCTCGGACAGGACTATGGCTACACCTTC. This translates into CASSTLGQDYGYTF. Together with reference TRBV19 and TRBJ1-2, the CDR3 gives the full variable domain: DGGITQSPKYLFRKEGQNVTLSCEQNLNHDAMYWYRQDPGQGLRLIYYSQIVNDFQKGDIAEGYSVSREKKESFPLTVTSAQKNPTAFYLCASSTLGQDYGYTFGSGTRLTVV.

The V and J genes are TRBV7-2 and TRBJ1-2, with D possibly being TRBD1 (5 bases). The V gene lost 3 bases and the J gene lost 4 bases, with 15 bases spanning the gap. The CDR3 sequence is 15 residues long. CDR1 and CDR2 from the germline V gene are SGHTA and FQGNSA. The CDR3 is CASSFRTPAGYGYTF. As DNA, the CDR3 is TGTGCCAGCAGCTTTAGGACACCTGCTGGCTATGGCTACACCTTC.

DNA of the CDR3: TGTGCCAGCAGTGTGGGTGGGAATGAGCAGTTCTTC. Residues: CASSVGGNEQFF. The chain is built from TRBV2 and TRBJ2-1; no firm D call. CDR3 length: 12 amino acids. Germline-derived CDR1 and CDR2 are SNHLY and FYNNEI. Trimming stripped 4 bases from V and 7 bases from J, with 8 bases between.

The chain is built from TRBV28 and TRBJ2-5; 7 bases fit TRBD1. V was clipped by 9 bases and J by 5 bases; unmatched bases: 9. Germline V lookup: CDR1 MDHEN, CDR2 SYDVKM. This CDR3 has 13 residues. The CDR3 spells CASTGQARETQYF. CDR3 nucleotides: TGTGCCAGTACAGGACAGGCGCGGGAGACCCAGTACTTC.

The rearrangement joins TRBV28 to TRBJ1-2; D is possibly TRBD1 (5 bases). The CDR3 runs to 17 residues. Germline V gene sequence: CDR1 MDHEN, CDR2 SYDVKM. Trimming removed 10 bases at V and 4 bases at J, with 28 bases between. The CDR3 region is CAIIAGAGRVGFYGYTF. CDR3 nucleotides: TGTGCCATCATAGCTGGGGCAGGGAGAGTGGGGTTCTATGGCTACACCTTC.

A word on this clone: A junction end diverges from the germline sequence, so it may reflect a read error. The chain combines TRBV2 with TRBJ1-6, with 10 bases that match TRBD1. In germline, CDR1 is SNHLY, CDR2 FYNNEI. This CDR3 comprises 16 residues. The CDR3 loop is CARRGASGTGASPLHF. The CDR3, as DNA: TGTGCCCGCAGAGGGGCCTCGGGGACAGGGGCCTCACCCCTCCACTTT.

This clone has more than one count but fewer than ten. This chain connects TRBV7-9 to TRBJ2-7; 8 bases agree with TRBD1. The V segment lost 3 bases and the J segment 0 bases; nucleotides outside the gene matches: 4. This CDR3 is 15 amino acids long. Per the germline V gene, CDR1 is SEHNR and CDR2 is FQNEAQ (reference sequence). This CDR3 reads CASSFGDRSSYEQYF. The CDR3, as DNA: TGTGCCAGCAGCTTCGGGGACAGGTCCTCCTACGAGCAGTACTTC.

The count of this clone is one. This CDR3 reads CASSLGPDQPQHF. Written as DNA, the CDR3 is TGCGCCAGCAGCTTGGGGCCCGATCAGCCCCAGCATTTT. The genes are TRBV5-1 and TRBJ1-5, with no clear D. CDR1 is SGHRS, CDR2 YFSETQ, per germline. V was pared by 0 bases and J by 5 bases, with 6 bases between. The CDR3 runs 13 residues.

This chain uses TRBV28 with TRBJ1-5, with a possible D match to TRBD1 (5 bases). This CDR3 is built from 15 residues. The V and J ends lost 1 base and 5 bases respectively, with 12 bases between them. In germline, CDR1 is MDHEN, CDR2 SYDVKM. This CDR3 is CASSLSMGVDQPQHF. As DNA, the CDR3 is TGTGCCAGCAGTTTATCCATGGGGGTCGATCAGCCCCAGCATTTT.

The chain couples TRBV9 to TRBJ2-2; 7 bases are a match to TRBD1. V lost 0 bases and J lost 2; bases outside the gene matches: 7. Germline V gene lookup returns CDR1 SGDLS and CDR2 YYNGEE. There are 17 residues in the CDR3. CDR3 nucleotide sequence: TGTGCCAGCAGCGTAGCGGGCAGGGGGATCAACACCGGGGAGCTGTTTTTT. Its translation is CASSVAGRGINTGELFF.

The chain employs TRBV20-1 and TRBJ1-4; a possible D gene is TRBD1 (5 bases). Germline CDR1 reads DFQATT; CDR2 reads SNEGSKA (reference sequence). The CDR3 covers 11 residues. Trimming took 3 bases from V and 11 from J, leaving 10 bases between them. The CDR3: CSARGGGKLFF. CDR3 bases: TGCAGTGCTAGGGGGGGAGGGAAACTGTTTTTT.

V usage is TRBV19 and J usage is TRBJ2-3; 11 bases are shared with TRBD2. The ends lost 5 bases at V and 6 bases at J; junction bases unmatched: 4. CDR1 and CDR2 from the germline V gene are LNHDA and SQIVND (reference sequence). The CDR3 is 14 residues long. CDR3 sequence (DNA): TGTGCCAGTAGTCCGCGGACTAGCGGGGATACGCAGTATTTT. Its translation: CASSPRTSGDTQYF. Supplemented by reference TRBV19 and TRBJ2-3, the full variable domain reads DGGITQSPKYLFRKEGQNVTLSCEQNLNHDAMYWYRQDPGQGLRLIYYSQIVNDFQKGDIAEGYSVSREKKESFPLTVTSAQKNPTAFYLCASSPRTSGDTQYFGPGTRLTVL.

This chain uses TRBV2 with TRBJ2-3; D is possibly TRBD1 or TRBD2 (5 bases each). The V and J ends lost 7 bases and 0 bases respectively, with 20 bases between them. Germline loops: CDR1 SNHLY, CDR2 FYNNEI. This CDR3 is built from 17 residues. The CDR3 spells CASTLSLGTASTDTQYF. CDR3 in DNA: TGTGCCAGCACCCTAAGTCTAGGGACCGCTAGCACAGATACGCAGTATTTT.

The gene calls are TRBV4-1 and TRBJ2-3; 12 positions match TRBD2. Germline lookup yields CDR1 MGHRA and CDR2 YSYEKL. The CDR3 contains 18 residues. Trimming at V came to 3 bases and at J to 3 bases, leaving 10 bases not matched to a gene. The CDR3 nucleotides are TGCGCCAGCAGCCAGGAGACTAGCGGGGGCCCCATAACAGATACGCAGTATTTT. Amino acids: CASSQETSGGPITDTQYF.

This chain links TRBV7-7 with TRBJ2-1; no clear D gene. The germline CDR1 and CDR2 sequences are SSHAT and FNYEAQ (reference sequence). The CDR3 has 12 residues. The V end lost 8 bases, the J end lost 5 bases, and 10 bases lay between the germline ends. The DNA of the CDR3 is TGTGCCAGCCTCGGGCCCAACAATGAGCAGTTCTTC. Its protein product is CASLGPNNEQFF. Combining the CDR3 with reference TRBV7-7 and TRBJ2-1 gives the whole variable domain GAGVSQSPRYKVTKRGQDVTLRCDPISSHATLYWYQQALGQGPEFLTYFNYEAQPDKSGLPSDRFSAERPEGSISTLTIQRTEQRDSAMYRCASLGPNNEQFFGPGTRLTVL.

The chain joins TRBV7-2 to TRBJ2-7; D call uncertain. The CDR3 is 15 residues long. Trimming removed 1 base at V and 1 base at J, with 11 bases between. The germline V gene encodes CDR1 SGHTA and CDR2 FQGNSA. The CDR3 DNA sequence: TGTGCCAGCAGCTTAGAGGGCATTGGGTCCTACGAGCAGTACTTC. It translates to CASSLEGIGSYEQYF. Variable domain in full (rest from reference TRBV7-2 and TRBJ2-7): GAGVSQSPSNKVTEKGKDVELRCDPISGHTALYWYRQSLGQGLEFLIYFQGNSAPDKSGLPSDRFSAERTGGSVSTLTIQRTQQEDSAVYLCASSLEGIGSYEQYFGPGTRLTVT.

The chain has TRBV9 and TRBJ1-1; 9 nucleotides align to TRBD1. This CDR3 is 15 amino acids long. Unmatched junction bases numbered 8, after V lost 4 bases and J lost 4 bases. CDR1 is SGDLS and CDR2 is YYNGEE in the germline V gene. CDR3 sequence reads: CASSHRQGGLTEAFF. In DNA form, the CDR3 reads TGTGCCAGCAGCCATCGACAGGGGGGGCTCACTGAAGCTTTCTTT.

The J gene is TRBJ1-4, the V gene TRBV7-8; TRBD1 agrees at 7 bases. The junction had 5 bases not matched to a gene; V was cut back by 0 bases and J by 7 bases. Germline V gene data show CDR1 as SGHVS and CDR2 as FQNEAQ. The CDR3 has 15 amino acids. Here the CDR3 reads CASSLARQGGEKLFF. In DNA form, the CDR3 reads TGTGCCAGCAGCTTAGCGCGTCAGGGGGGTGAAAAACTGTTTTTT.

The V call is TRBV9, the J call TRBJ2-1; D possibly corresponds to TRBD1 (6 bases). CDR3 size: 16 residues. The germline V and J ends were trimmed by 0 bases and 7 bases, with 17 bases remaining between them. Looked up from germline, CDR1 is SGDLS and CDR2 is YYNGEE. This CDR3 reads CASSVAGANNRNEQFF. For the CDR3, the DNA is TGTGCCAGCAGCGTAGCAGGGGCCAACAATCGGAATGAGCAGTTCTTC.

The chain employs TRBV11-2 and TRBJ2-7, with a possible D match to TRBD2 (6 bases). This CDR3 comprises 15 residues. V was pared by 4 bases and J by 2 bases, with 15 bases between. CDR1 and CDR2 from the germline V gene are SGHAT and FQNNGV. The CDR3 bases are TGTGCCAGCAGCTCGTACGGGGGAGCGACCTACGAGCAGTACTTC. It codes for CASSSYGGATYEQYF. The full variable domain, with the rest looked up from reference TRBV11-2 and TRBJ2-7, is EAGVAQSPRYKIIEKRQSVAFWCNPISGHATLYWYQQILGQGPKLLIQFQNNGVVDDSQLPKDRFSAERLKGVDSTLKIQPAKLEDSAVYLCASSSYGGATYEQYFGPGTRLTVT.

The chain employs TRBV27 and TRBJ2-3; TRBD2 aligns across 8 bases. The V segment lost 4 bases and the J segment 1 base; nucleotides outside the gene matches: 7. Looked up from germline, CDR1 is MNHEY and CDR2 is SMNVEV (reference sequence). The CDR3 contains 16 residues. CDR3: CASSSPKAGGTDTQYF. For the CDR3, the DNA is TGTGCCAGCAGTTCACCGAAAGCGGGGGGCACAGATACGCAGTATTTT.

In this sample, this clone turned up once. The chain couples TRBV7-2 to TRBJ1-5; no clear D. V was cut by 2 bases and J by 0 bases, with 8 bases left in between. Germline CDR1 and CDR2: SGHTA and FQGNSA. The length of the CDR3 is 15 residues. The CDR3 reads CASSLNKNSNQPQHF. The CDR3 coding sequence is TGTGCCAGCAGCTTAAACAAAAATAGCAATCAGCCCCAGCATTTT.

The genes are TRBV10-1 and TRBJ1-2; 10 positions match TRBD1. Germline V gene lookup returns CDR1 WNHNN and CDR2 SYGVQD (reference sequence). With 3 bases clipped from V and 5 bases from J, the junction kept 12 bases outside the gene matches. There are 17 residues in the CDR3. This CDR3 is CASSDLLEDRGVYGYTF. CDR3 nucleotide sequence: TGCGCCAGCAGTGACCTCCTGGAGGACAGGGGGGTGTATGGCTACACCTTC.

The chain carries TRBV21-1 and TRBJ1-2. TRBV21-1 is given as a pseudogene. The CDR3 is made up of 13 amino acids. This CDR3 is CASSKRCEVGYTF. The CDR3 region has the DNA TGTGCCAGCAGCAAAAGGTGCGAGGTCGGCTACACCTTC.